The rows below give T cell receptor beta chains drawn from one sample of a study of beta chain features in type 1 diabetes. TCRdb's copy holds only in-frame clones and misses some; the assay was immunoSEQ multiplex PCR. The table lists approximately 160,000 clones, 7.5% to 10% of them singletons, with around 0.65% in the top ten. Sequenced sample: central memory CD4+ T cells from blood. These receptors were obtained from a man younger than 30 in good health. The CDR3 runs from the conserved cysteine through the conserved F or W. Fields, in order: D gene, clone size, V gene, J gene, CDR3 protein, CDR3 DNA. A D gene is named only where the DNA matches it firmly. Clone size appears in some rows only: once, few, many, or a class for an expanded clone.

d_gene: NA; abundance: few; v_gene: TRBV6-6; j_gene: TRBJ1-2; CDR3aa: CASNPQSYGYTF; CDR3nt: TGTGCCAGCAACCCACAATCCTATGGCTACACCTTC
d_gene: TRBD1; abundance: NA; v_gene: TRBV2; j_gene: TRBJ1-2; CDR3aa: CASSGQGQDYGYTF; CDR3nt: TGTGCCAGCAGTGGCCAAGGACAGGACTATGGCTACACCTTC
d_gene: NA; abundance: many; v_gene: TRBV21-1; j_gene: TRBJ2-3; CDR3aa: CASSGTGGYADTQYF; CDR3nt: TGTGCCAGCAGTGGGACAGGAGGGTACGCAGATACGCAGTATTTT
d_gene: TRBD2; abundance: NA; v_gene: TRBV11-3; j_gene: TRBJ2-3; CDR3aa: CASSLDGRGPDTQYF; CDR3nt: TGTGCCAGCAGCTTAGACGGGAGGGGACCAGATACGCAGTATTTT
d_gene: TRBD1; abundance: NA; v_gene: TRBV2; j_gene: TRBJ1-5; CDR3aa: CASSRDRGYEPQHF; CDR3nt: TGTGCCAGCTCCCGGGACAGGGGCTATGAGCCCCAGCATTTT
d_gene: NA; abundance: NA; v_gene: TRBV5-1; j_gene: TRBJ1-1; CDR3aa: CASSLYGRNTEAFF; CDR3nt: TGCGCCAGCAGCTTGTATGGTAGAAACACTGAAGCTTTCTTT
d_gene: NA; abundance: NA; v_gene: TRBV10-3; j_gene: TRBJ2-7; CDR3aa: CAISKPQGGSYEQYF; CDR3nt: TGTGCCATCAGCAAGCCCCAGGGGGGCTCCTACGAGCAGTACTTC
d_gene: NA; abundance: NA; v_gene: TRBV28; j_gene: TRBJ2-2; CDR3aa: CASSFGGSGELFF; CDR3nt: TGTGCCAGCAGTTTTGGCGGGTCCGGGGAGCTGTTTTTT
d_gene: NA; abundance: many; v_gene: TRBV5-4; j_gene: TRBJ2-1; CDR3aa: CASSLDSSSYNEQFF; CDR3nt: TGTGCCAGCAGCTTGGACTCTAGCTCCTACAATGAGCAGTTCTTC
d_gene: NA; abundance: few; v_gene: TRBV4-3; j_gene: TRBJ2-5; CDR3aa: CASSQVLGGETQYF; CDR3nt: TGCGCCAGCAGCCAAGTTCTGGGAGGAGAGACCCAGTACTTC
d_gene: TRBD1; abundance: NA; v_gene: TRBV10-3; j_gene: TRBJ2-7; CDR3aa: CAIRRQGTYEQYF; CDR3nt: TGTGCCATCAGGAGACAGGGTACCTACGAGCAGTACTTC
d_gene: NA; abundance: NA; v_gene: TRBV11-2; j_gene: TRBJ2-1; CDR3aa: CASSLSVAGSYNEQFF; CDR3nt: TGTGCCAGCAGCTTATCGGTGGCCGGGTCCTACAATGAGCAGTTCTTC
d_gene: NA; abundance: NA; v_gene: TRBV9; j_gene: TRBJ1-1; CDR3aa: CASSFRVDTEAFF; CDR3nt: TGTGCCAGCAGCTTCAGGGTAGACACTGAAGCTTTCTTT
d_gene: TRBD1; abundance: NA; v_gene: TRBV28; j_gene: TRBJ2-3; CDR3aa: CASSARGQGTLDTQYF; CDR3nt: TGTGCCAGCAGTGCCCGGGGACAGGGGACTCTAGATACGCAGTATTTT
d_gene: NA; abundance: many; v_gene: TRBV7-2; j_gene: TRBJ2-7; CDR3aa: CASSSAGDLSYEQYF; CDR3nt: TGTGCCAGCAGCTCGGCAGGGGACCTCTCCTACGAGCAGTACTTC
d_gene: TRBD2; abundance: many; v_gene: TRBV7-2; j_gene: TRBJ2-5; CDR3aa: CASSLAGGPETQYF; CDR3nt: TGTGCCAGCAGTCTAGCGGGAGGGCCAGAGACCCAGTACTTC
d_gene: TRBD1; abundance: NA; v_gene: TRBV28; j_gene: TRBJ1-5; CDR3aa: CATIGTAGPQHF; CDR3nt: TGTGCCACCATTGGGACAGCCGGGCCCCAGCATTTT
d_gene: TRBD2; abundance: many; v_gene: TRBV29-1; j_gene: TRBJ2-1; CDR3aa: CSVESGLDKQFF; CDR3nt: TGCAGCGTTGAGTCGGGACTAGATAAGCAGTTCTTC
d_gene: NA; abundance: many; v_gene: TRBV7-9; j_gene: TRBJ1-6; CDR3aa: CASSWESSYNSPLHF; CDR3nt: TGTGCCAGCAGCTGGGAGAGCTCCTATAATTCACCCCTCCACTTT
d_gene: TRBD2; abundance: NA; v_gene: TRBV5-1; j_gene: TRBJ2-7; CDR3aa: CASSPSAGPTYEQYF; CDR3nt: TGCGCCAGCAGCCCCTCAGCGGGGCCGACCTACGAGCAGTACTTC